Following are 23 T cell receptor beta chains from one sample sequenced in a study of identical twins. TCRdb reanalysed the 5' RACE reads using MiXCR and keeps one entry per CDR3 protein. This sample has just over 500,000 distinct CDR3 sequences, with around 20% found just once. These data were also filed under a second study, of T cells expressing NK-cell markers.

Sequencing input: CD4+ T cells sorted from blood. These receptors were taken from a woman between 18 and 30 years old in good health.

V gene TRBV7-6 combines with J gene TRBJ2-1, with 9 nucleotides matching TRBD1. Per germline, CDR1 SGHVS and CDR2 FNYEAQ. This CDR3 has 17 residues. V shed 5 bases and J 3 bases; nucleotides not matched to a gene: 11. The CDR3: CASSPVPGQGIYNEQFF. The CDR3 nucleotides are TGTGCCAGCAGCCCCGTTCCGGGACAGGGAATCTACAATGAGCAGTTCTTC. Looking up the rest from reference TRBV7-6 and TRBJ2-1 gives the full variable domain: GAGVSQSPRYKVTKRGQDVALRCDPISGHVSLYWYRQALGQGPEFLTYFNYEAQQDKSGLPNDRFSAERPEGSISTLTIQRTEQRDSAMYRCASSPVPGQGIYNEQFFGPGTRLTVL.

This clonotype has just a few counts. This rearrangement joins TRBV12-3 or TRBV12-4 to TRBJ2-5; D gene uncertain. The CDR3 runs 13 residues. V was clipped by 5 bases and J by 7 bases, with 14 bases between them. The CDR3 region is CASSRPSIGTQYF. The CDR3, as DNA: TGTGCCAGCAGTCGACCGTCTATCGGGACCCAGTACTTC.

This clonotype has more than one count but fewer than ten. V usage is TRBV7-8 and J usage is TRBJ2-2; maybe TRBD1 (5 bases). The V gene lost 4 bases and the J gene lost 4 bases, with 16 bases spanning the gap. Germline lookup yields CDR1 SGHVS and CDR2 FQNEAQ. This CDR3 spans 16 amino acids. The CDR3 DNA follows: TGTGCCAGCAGCTCCCAACCTCCAACAGGCACCGGGGAGCTGTTTTTT. As protein: CASSSQPPTGTGELFF.

There are a few counts of this clonotype. The V gene is TRBV20-1, the J gene TRBJ2-7; TRBD2 aligns across 9 bases. V was pared by 6 bases and J by 6 bases, with 12 bases of the junction left unmatched. CDR1 is DFQATT, CDR2 SNEGSKA, per germline (reference sequence). The length of the CDR3 is 14 residues. As DNA, the CDR3 is TGCAGTGCCACGACTAGCGGCGTCGACGGCGAGCAGTACTTC. As protein: CSATTSGVDGEQYF.

The V and J genes are TRBV7-9 and TRBJ2-1; weak D call: TRBD1 (6 bases). The length of the CDR3 is 13 residues. The germline V gene has CDR1 SEHNR and CDR2 FQNEAQ (reference sequence). Trimming left V 7 bases short and J 1 base short, with 8 bases between. CDR3 DNA: TGTGCCAGCAATAGGGGGTCCTACAATGAGCAGTTCTTC. Its translation is CASNRGSYNEQFF.

The chain recombines TRBV9 with TRBJ2-7; 16 bases agree with TRBD2. The CDR3 is made up of 16 amino acids. Germline lookup yields CDR1 SGDLS and CDR2 YYNGEE. With V trimmed by 4 bases and J by 7 bases, 8 bases remained unmatched. CDR3 sequence (DNA): TGTGCCAGCAGCCCGGGACTAGCGGGGGGGATGTGGGAGCAGTACTTC. Its translation is CASSPGLAGGMWEQYF.

The gene calls are TRBV6-5 and TRBJ1-2; a possible D gene is TRBD1 (5 bases). Trimming stripped 2 bases from V and 2 bases from J, with 9 bases between. The CDR3 runs to 14 residues. Looked up from germline, CDR1 is MNHEY and CDR2 is SVGAGI. CDR3 residues: CASSYAGPNYGYTF. CDR3 coding DNA: TGTGCCAGCAGTTACGCAGGGCCAAACTATGGCTACACCTTC.

This clonotype was found a few times. V and J are TRBV20-1 and TRBJ2-2; D might be TRBD2 (5 bases). The CDR3 is 15 residues long. Between the trimmed V and J ends, which lost 6 bases and 4 bases, there was a span of 18 bases. The V gene's germline CDR1 is DFQATT and CDR2 SNEGSKA (reference sequence). The chain's CDR3 is CSASPPGMGTGELFF. CDR3 DNA sequence: TGCAGTGCATCGCCGCCGGGAATGGGCACCGGGGAGCTGTTTTTT.

This clonotype was counted a few times. V usage is TRBV6-2 or TRBV6-3 and J usage is TRBJ1-1, with D perhaps TRBD1 (6 bases). The V and J ends lost 7 bases and 1 base respectively, with 16 bases between them. The CDR3 is 15 amino acids. Germline assignment: CDR1 MNHEY and CDR2 SVGEGT. Written as DNA, the CDR3 is TGTGCCAGCAATTGGGGGCCTGCGGGGAACACTGAAGCTTTCTTT. It codes for CASNWGPAGNTEAFF.

The V call is TRBV20-1, the J call TRBJ1-2; no reliable D call. Trimming removed 1 base at V and 2 bases at J, with 14 bases between. The CDR3 loop spans 15 amino acids. From germline, CDR1 is DFQATT and CDR2 SNEGSKA (reference sequence). CDR3 in amino acids: CSARGGAAENYGYTF. DNA of the CDR3: TGCAGTGCTAGAGGAGGAGCAGCCGAGAACTATGGCTACACCTTC.

This clonotype turned up a few times. This chain joins TRBV10-3 and TRBJ1-1, with 9 bases aligning to TRBD1. Germline V gene data show CDR1 as ENHRY and CDR2 as SYGVKD. J was trimmed by 0 bases and V by 7 bases; bases with no gene match: 9. This CDR3 spans 16 amino acids. CDR3 sequence reads: CAITRDRAGVNTEAFF. CDR3 coding DNA: TGTGCCATCACCAGGGACAGGGCTGGTGTGAACACTGAAGCTTTCTTT.

The chain uses TRBV20-1 and TRBJ2-7, with 10 bases fitting TRBD2. From germline, CDR1 is DFQATT and CDR2 SNEGSKA (reference sequence). Losses at the gene ends were 3 bases for V and 3 bases for J; bases not matched to a gene: 8. The CDR3 runs 15 residues. CDR3 sequence: CSARIASGRGYEQYF. The CDR3, as DNA: TGCAGTGCTAGGATCGCTAGCGGGAGAGGCTACGAGCAGTACTTC.

This clonotype was observed many times. V and J are TRBV12-3 or TRBV12-4 and TRBJ1-1; the D is unclear. The V end lost 11 bases, the J end lost 3 bases, and 7 bases lay between the germline ends. This CDR3 comprises 10 residues. The CDR3 spells CAVRHTEAFF. CDR3 nucleotides: TGTGCCGTGCGGCACACTGAAGCTTTCTTT.

The chain has TRBV24-1 and TRBJ2-1, with TRBD1 matching 7 bases. Germline-derived CDR1 and CDR2 are KGHDR and SFDVKD. The CDR3 has 15 amino acids. Trimming removed 4 bases from V and 1 base from J; junction bases left unmatched: 3. The CDR3 nucleotides read TGTGCCACCAGTGACCCGGGACAGTCCTACAATGAGCAGTTCTTC. This encodes CATSDPGQSYNEQFF.

The J gene is TRBJ2-7, the V gene TRBV28, with D possibly being TRBD1 (6 bases). Germline-derived CDR1 and CDR2 are MDHEN and SYDVKM. The CDR3 is made up of 15 amino acids. The V and J ends lost 7 bases and 13 bases respectively, with 29 bases between them. CDR3 in DNA: TGTGCCAGCACCTCTACCTGGCAGGGGTTTCGAAGCGGATACTTC. Amino acid sequence: CASTSTWQGFRSGYF.

This clonotype was recorded at least ten times. The genes are TRBV20-1 and TRBJ2-7; no firm D call. With 3 bases removed from V and 3 bases from J, the gap between germline ends came to 9 bases. The CDR3 has 12 amino acids. Germline V gene lookup returns CDR1 DFQATT and CDR2 SNEGSKA (reference sequence). This CDR3 is CSARFSGYEQYF. The DNA of the CDR3 is TGCAGTGCTAGGTTTTCGGGCTACGAGCAGTACTTC.

CDR3 DNA: TGTGCCAGCAGCGCCCCGACTGACAGGTTTACCGGGGAGCTGTTTTTT. Its protein product is CASSAPTDRFTGELFF. V gene TRBV9 combines with J gene TRBJ2-2; weak D call: TRBD1 (6 bases). CDR1 is SGDLS and CDR2 is YYNGEE in the germline V gene. V dropped 3 bases and J dropped 5 bases, with 17 bases sitting between them. CDR3 size: 16 residues. Full variable domain (remainder filled in from reference TRBV9 and TRBJ2-2): DSGVTQTPKHLITATGQRVTLRCSPRSGDLSVYWYQQSLDQGLQFLIQYYNGEERAKGNILERFSAQQFPDLHSELNLSSLELGDSALYFCASSAPTDRFTGELFFGEGSRLTVL.

CDR3 nucleotide sequence: TGTGCCAGCAGCCCAGTGGCGGGGAGCCAGCCCCAGCATTTT. It encodes CASSPVAGSQPQHF. V usage is TRBV9 and J usage is TRBJ1-5; D is ambiguous. Germline V gene sequence: CDR1 SGDLS, CDR2 YYNGEE. The V and J ends lost 4 bases and 7 bases respectively, with 15 bases between them. The CDR3 has 14 residues.

The gene calls are TRBV29-1 and TRBJ2-5; TRBD2 aligns across 9 bases. Germline V gene lookup returns CDR1 SQVTM and CDR2 ANQGSEA. CDR3 length: 15 residues. Trimming cost V 6 bases and J 4 bases; bases outside gene matches: 12. CDR3 in DNA: TGCAGCGTCCGCGATTCGCGGGGGGGAGGAGAGACCCAGTACTTC. Its protein product is CSVRDSRGGGETQYF.

The CDR3 region has the DNA TGCGCCAGCAGCCCGAGCCCCGGCGGGGAGACCCAGTACTTC. This translates into CASSPSPGGETQYF. This chain links TRBV5-1 with TRBJ2-5, with D maybe TRBD2 (5 bases). The CDR3 is 14 amino acids. Per the germline V gene, CDR1 is SGHRS and CDR2 is YFSETQ. V gave up 4 bases and J gave up 5 bases, with 15 bases separating them. Filled out from reference TRBV5-1 and TRBJ2-5, the complete variable domain reads KAGVTQTPRYLIKTRGQQVTLSCSPISGHRSVSWYQQTPGQGLQFLFEYFSETQRNKGNFPGRFSGRQFSNSRSEMNVSTLELGDSALYLCASSPSPGGETQYFGPGTRLLVL.

The CDR3 DNA follows: TGTGCCAGCACCGACTATGGGACAGGGGGCACTGAAGCTTTCTTT. Translating gives CASTDYGTGGTEAFF. The chain is built from TRBV12-3 or TRBV12-4 and TRBJ1-1; TRBD1 matches at 11 bases. The ends lost 7 bases at V and 4 bases at J; junction bases unmatched: 8. The CDR3 sequence is 15 residues long.

The chain recombines TRBV7-9 with TRBJ2-1; D not resolved. The CDR3 spans 16 residues. Trimming removed 4 bases from V and 0 bases from J, with 13 bases in between. Germline-derived CDR1 and CDR2 are SEHNR and FQNEAQ (reference sequence). Here the CDR3 reads CASSSRTFSSYNEQFF. DNA of the CDR3: TGTGCCAGCAGCTCCCGGACCTTTAGCTCCTACAATGAGCAGTTCTTC.

The chain couples TRBV7-8 to TRBJ1-1, with D unclear. The CDR3 totals 12 residues. Trimming took off 1 base at V and 11 bases at J, with 11 bases between the two ends. Germline V CDR1 and CDR2: SGHVS, FQNEAQ. The CDR3, as DNA: TGTGCCAGCAGCTTAGGAGCGAACTGGGCTTTCTTT. Translated: CASSLGANWAFF.